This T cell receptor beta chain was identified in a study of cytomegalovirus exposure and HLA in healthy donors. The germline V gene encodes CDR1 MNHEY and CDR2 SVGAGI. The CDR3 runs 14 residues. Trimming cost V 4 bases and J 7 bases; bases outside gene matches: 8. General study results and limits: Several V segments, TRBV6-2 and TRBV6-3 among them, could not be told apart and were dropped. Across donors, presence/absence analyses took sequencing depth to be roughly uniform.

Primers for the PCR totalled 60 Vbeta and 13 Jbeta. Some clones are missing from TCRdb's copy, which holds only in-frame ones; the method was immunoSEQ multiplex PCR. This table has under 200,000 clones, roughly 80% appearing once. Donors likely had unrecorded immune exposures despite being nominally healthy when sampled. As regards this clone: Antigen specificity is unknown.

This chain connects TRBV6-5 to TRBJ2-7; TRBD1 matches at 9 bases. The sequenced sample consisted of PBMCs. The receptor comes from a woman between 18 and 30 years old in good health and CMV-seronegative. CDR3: CASSSPGTGREQYF. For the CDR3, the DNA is TGTGCCAGCAGTTCCCCCGGGACAGGGCGAGAGCAGTACTTC.